This is a list of T cell receptor beta chains from one sample in a study of CD8 T cells in ankylosing spondylitis. TCRdb independently ran MiXCR on the 5' RACE reads; one entry per CDR3 protein. The sample gives about 130,000 distinct CDR3 sequences, 9.3% of which show up once; roughly 3.3% is in the top ten. The sequenced sample consisted of blood, either unsorted or a sorted T cell fraction (not recorded which). These receptors were collected from a male donor with ankylosing spondylitis or in good health (not recorded which). CDR3s include the opening cysteine and the closing phenylalanine or tryptophan.

j_call v_call cdr3_aa
TRBJ1-3 TRBV29-1 CSVAWAGNTIYF
TRBJ2-3 TRBV29-1 CSVASGRDAQYF
TRBJ2-1 TRBV7-8 CASSLSSYNEQFF
TRBJ2-7 TRBV20-1 CSARANGVSYEQYF
TRBJ2-7 TRBV5-1 CASSLGPEFYEQYF
TRBJ2-7 TRBV29-1 CSVGGGGPYEQYF
TRBJ2-7 TRBV6-2/TRBV6-3 CASRSVGTGSSYEQYF
TRBJ2-2 TRBV5-1 CASGRENTGELFF
TRBJ2-3 TRBV12-3/TRBV12-4 CASWWGNTQYF
TRBJ2-1 TRBV7-2 CASSSGLDRDNEQFF
TRBJ1-5 TRBV2 CASSTDSYQPQHF
TRBJ2-1 TRBV29-1 CSVGPFSGRPNEQFF
TRBJ2-3 TRBV7-3 CASSYTGPDTQYF
TRBJ2-1 TRBV12-3/TRBV12-4 CASSLYLGGSPESYNEQFF
TRBJ2-7 TRBV11-2 CASSKPGQDFYEQYF
TRBJ2-7 TRBV6-1 CASREGVSYEQYF
TRBJ2-3 TRBV29-1 CSTGQGADTQYF
TRBJ2-7 TRBV12-3/TRBV12-4 CASSLRDRVPKGSYEQYF
TRBJ1-1 TRBV19 CASTLQGRATEAFF
TRBJ2-1 TRBV5-1 CASSFGQGTYNEQFF
TRBJ1-6 TRBV4-2 CASSPVGTNNSPLHF
TRBJ2-7 TRBV5-5 CASSLYTSGVIEQYF
TRBJ2-7 TRBV20-1 CSARDGLAGGIKQYF
TRBJ1-4 TRBV4-1 CASSQIIAGMSEKLFF
TRBJ2-3 TRBV24-1 CATSAMTDRTDTQYF
TRBJ1-4 TRBV6-1 CATRAKQGHMSEKLFF
TRBJ2-3 TRBV15 CATSRRGRSSDTQYF
TRBJ2-3 TRBV29-1 CSVRDARSSGTDTQYF
TRBJ1-6 TRBV7-9 CASSLPGQGSPLHF
TRBJ2-5 TRBV7-2 CASSLGYPDFGTQYF
TRBJ2-1 TRBV6-2/TRBV6-3 CASTDRLYNEQFF
TRBJ2-3 TRBV20-1 CSAPRAVSTQYF
TRBJ2-7 TRBV3-1 CASSLGRASYEQYF
TRBJ1-4 TRBV7-2 CASSIQQGANEKLFF
TRBJ2-3 TRBV12-3/TRBV12-4 CASSPLGGDTDTQYF
TRBJ2-3 TRBV5-1 CASSLPLLGASTDTQYF
TRBJ2-5 TRBV6-5 CASSYSRDTSLRETQYF
TRBJ2-5 TRBV5-1 CASSSTTGLTSGSLQETQYF
TRBJ1-6 TRBV6-1 CASSGRPYNSPLHF